These T cell receptor beta chains were read from a single sample in a study of blood T cell repertoires in COVID-19. This table comes from immunoSEQ multiplex PCR, and its TCRdb copy is limited to in-frame clones, with some not included. The sample holds about 170,000 clones, about 83% seen once. The sequenced sample was peripheral blood. The receptors were sampled from a woman of 80 years or more with acute or convalescent COVID-19. Each CDR3 is given without its conserved first and last residue. Some rows have no size entry. The others give once, few or many, or a class for an expanded clone.

abundance	v_gene	CDR3aa
NA	TRBV7-3	ASSLIIRVPGNPGANVLT
NA	TRBV5-1	ASSLGTGGVNYGYT
NA	TRBV7-2	ASSPQGISPYEQY
NA	TRBV5-1	ASSLARERGDTQY
NA	TRBV5-4	ASSLGSGSVETQY
NA	TRBV7-9	ASRLDGYEQY
few	TRBV6-5	ASRWTANTGELF
NA	TRBV6-1	ASSVTGQGVGNEQF
NA	TRBV6-5	ASSYFRSGANVLT
few	TRBV5-6	ASSPLLANVLT
NA	TRBV3-1/TRBV3-2	ASSQGAGLRNEQF
NA	TRBV2	ASSPGRRLLSNEQF
NA	TRBV29-1	SARELAGEKLF
once	TRBV7-9	ASSRDSEAF
NA	TRBV2	ASSGQGEPQH
NA	TRBV25-1	ASRDRVSETQY
NA	TRBV6-2/TRBV6-3	ASSQNGGGGEQY
NA	TRBV3-1/TRBV3-2	ASSQDLGGSYNEQF
NA	TRBV29-1	SAIIRQGPNNQPQH
few	TRBV7-9	ASSQDRAGNSPLH
NA	TRBV3-1/TRBV3-2	ASSQFSGRASEETQY
NA	TRBV19	ASSYDLSGRGENYEQY
NA	TRBV6-2/TRBV6-3	ASSYRGRITEAF
few	TRBV5-8	ASRWDWVGDEQF
NA	TRBV19	ASSSRRDTGGETQY
NA	TRBV7-2	ASSLGPVQETQY
few	TRBV28	ASSRLERGRDEKLF